A selection of T cell receptor beta chains follows, all from one sample in a study of OX40 agonist ivuxolimab in advanced cancers. This table comes from immunoSEQ multiplex PCR, and its TCRdb copy is limited to in-frame clones, with some not included. The repertoire holds some 74,000 clones, 70% to 90% seen once, with roughly 0.98% in the top ten. The input for sequencing was CD4+ or CD8+ T cells sorted from blood, taken in a trial of the OX40 agonist ivuxolimab. Every receptor here comes from an adult with an advanced solid tumor such as melanoma, head and neck, liver or kidney cancer. The CDR3 runs from the conserved cysteine through the conserved F or W. The D gene is left open where the match is weak. Where a row states a size, it is once, few, many or the class of an expanded clone; other rows omit it.

j_call: TRBJ2-7; clone_size: once; v_call: TRBV5-4; d_call: TRBD2; cdr3_aa: CASSFAGGPEQYF; cdr3_nt: TGTGCCAGCAGCTTCGCGGGAGGGCCCGAGCAGTACTTC
j_call: TRBJ1-2; clone_size: NA; v_call: TRBV29-1; d_call: TRBD1; cdr3_aa: CSVEVGTGGIDGYTF; cdr3_nt: TGCAGCGTTGAAGTCGGGACAGGGGGTATTGATGGCTACACCTTC
j_call: TRBJ2-5; clone_size: few; v_call: TRBV19; d_call: NA; cdr3_aa: CASSIKSGVETQYF; cdr3_nt: TGTGCCAGTAGTATTAAGTCAGGCGTGGAGACCCAGTACTTC
j_call: TRBJ2-3; clone_size: NA; v_call: TRBV15; d_call: TRBD2; cdr3_aa: CATSKGGRGPSTDTQYF; cdr3_nt: TGTGCCACCAGCAAAGGCGGGAGGGGACCTAGCACAGATACGCAGTATTTT
j_call: TRBJ2-7; clone_size: NA; v_call: TRBV5-4; d_call: TRBD2; cdr3_aa: CASSLSGTRFYEQYF; cdr3_nt: TGTGCCAGCAGCCTATCCGGGACTAGATTTTACGAGCAGTACTTC
j_call: TRBJ2-1; clone_size: NA; v_call: TRBV5-1; d_call: NA; cdr3_aa: CASSFGRVNEQFF; cdr3_nt: TGCGCCAGCAGCTTCGGCAGGGTAAATGAGCAGTTCTTC
j_call: TRBJ1-4; clone_size: NA; v_call: TRBV25-1; d_call: NA; cdr3_aa: CASSEFRGGYEKLFF; cdr3_nt: TGTGCCAGCAGTGAGTTCAGGGGAGGGTATGAAAAACTGTTTTTT
j_call: TRBJ2-5; clone_size: NA; v_call: TRBV7-9; d_call: NA; cdr3_aa: CASSRGLRETQYF; cdr3_nt: TGTGCCAGCAGCCGCGGACTGCGGGAGACCCAGTACTTC
j_call: TRBJ2-7; clone_size: many; v_call: TRBV7-2; d_call: TRBD2; cdr3_aa: CASSGGGSPSYEQYF; cdr3_nt: TGTGCCAGCTCAGGAGGCGGGAGCCCCTCCTACGAGCAGTACTTC
j_call: TRBJ2-7; clone_size: NA; v_call: TRBV11-2; d_call: TRBD1; cdr3_aa: CASSSFGTGPYEQYF; cdr3_nt: TGTGCCAGCAGTTCGTTTGGGACAGGGCCATACGAGCAGTACTTC
j_call: TRBJ2-1; clone_size: NA; v_call: TRBV9; d_call: NA; cdr3_aa: CASNGDESRNEQFF; cdr3_nt: TGTGCCAGCAATGGGGACGAAAGCCGCAATGAGCAGTTCTTC
j_call: TRBJ1-2; clone_size: NA; v_call: TRBV20-1; d_call: NA; cdr3_aa: CSASKGQGYTF; cdr3_nt: TGCAGTGCTAGTAAGGGGCAAGGCTACACCTTC
j_call: TRBJ2-7; clone_size: NA; v_call: TRBV18; d_call: TRBD1; cdr3_aa: CASSPRDRGWYEQYF; cdr3_nt: TGTGCCAGCTCACCGAGGGACAGGGGGTGGTACGAGCAGTACTTC
j_call: TRBJ2-1; clone_size: NA; v_call: TRBV28; d_call: TRBD2; cdr3_aa: CASRAGGADEQFF; cdr3_nt: TGTGCCAGCAGGGCGGGAGGAGCTGATGAGCAGTTCTTC
j_call: TRBJ2-3; clone_size: few; v_call: TRBV7-2; d_call: TRBD2; cdr3_aa: CASSLGGGRGNTQYF; cdr3_nt: TGTGCCAGCAGCTTGGGCGGGGGTAGAGGGAATACGCAGTATTTT
j_call: TRBJ2-1; clone_size: NA; v_call: TRBV15; d_call: NA; cdr3_aa: CATSRVLGTYNEQFF; cdr3_nt: TGTGCCACCAGCAGAGTTTTGGGCACCTACAATGAGCAGTTCTTC
j_call: TRBJ2-3; clone_size: NA; v_call: TRBV19; d_call: TRBD1; cdr3_aa: CASRRTGGTDTQYF; cdr3_nt: TGTGCCAGTAGACGGACAGGGGGCACAGATACGCAGTATTTT
j_call: TRBJ2-7; clone_size: NA; v_call: TRBV28; d_call: NA; cdr3_aa: CASSSLDSYEQYF; cdr3_nt: TGTGCCAGCAGTTCCCTGGACAGCTACGAGCAGTACTTC
j_call: TRBJ1-1; clone_size: NA; v_call: TRBV9; d_call: NA; cdr3_aa: CASSAYLNTEAFF; cdr3_nt: TGTGCCAGCAGCGCGTACTTGAACACTGAAGCTTTCTTT